Measured by frequency, the clone carrying this T cell receptor (beta chain) is medium-sized. Its antigen is unidentified. The read terminates 3 residues ahead of where the CDR3 ends, so the germline J gene completes it. HPV was found by MY09/MY11 PCR and dot-blot genotyping. The V segment lost 7 bases and the J segment 4 bases; nucleotides outside the gene matches: 12. The CDR3 totals 15 residues. CDR1 and CDR2 from the germline V gene are SNHLY and FYNNEI. The data originate from a study of T cells in women clearing cervical HPV infection. The wider study: Only a few women had HLA typing results available.

Repertoires were generated with immunoSEQ multiplex PCR, while TCRdb's copy carries only in-frame clones and drops some. The sample has under 40,000 clones; the top ten hold about 3.7%. General study findings and limits: Cases carried less TRBV6-7 than controls: roughly 0.11% versus 0.16%. CIN3+ cases had significantly higher TCR richness than controls; evenness did not differ.

The V call is TRBV2, the J call TRBJ1-2; 7 nucleotides align to TRBD1. The sequenced sample consisted of blood buffy coat. The source is a woman aged 18 to 69 with a cervical HPV16 infection that either progressed to CIN3+ or cleared (not recorded which). CDR3 protein: CASKRTGEAFYGYTF. The covered CDR3 bases are TGTGCCAGCAAAAGAACAGGGGAGGCCTTCTATGGC. Based on the CDR3 plus reference TRBV2 and TRBJ1-2, the full variable domain is EPEVTQTPSHQVTQMGQEVILRCVPISNHLYFYWYRQILGQKVEFLVSFYNNEISEKSEIFDDQFSVERPDGSNFTLKIRSTKLEDSAMYFCASKRTGEAFYGYTFGSGTRLTVV.